The 23 T cell receptor beta chains below all came from one sample that was sequenced in a study of OX40 agonist ivuxolimab in advanced cancers. The library was built by means of the immunoSEQ multiplex PCR assay. TCRdb retrieved this table from immuneACCESS and kept in-frame rearrangements only. Not all clones are present; in checked studies, unresolved V genes account for under half, and no reason is known for the remainder. This sample is represented by tens of thousands of clones; over 80% of them were singletons. 4.6% of the sample is held by the ten biggest clonotypes. The specimen comprised CD4+ or CD8+ T cells sorted from blood, sampled in a trial of the OX40 agonist ivuxolimab. The receptors derive from an adult with an advanced solid tumor such as melanoma, head and neck, liver or kidney cancer.

The rearrangement links TRBV5-6 to TRBJ1-6, with 10 bases matching TRBD1. Trimming cost V 4 bases and J 10 bases; bases outside gene matches: 8. The germline V gene has CDR1 SGHDT and CDR2 YYEEEE. This CDR3 has 15 amino acids. In DNA form, the CDR3 reads TGTGCCAGCAGCCGCCTGGACAGGGGGAACTCACCCCTCCACTTT. It codes for CASSRLDRGNSPLHF.

The chain joins TRBV29-1 to TRBJ2-7; D is undetermined. Germline V gives CDR1 SQVTM, CDR2 ANQGSEA. The CDR3 is 14 amino acids. The V gene lost 4 bases and the J gene lost 7 bases, with 20 bases spanning the gap. The CDR3 nucleotides are TGCAGCGTTGGCTCGGGTGTCGTGGGTGGAGAGCAGTACTTC. Protein product: CSVGSGVVGGEQYF.

The chain recombines TRBV28 with TRBJ1-2; D remains unclear. Germline V CDR1 and CDR2: MDHEN, SYDVKM. The CDR3 runs 13 residues. V shed 2 bases and J shed 2 bases, with 6 bases lying between them. This CDR3 reads CASSLRGNYGYTF. As DNA, the CDR3 is TGTGCCAGCAGTTTACGGGGAAACTATGGCTACACCTTC.

This clone was found once. J is TRBJ2-3 and V is TRBV5-1, with TRBD2 matching over 8 bases. Germline loops: CDR1 SGHRS, CDR2 YFSETQ. The CDR3 has 14 residues. Trimming took 3 bases from V and 4 from J; bases not matched to a gene: 4. This CDR3 is CASSSGTSADTQYF. In nucleotides, the CDR3 is TGCGCCAGCAGCTCAGGGACTAGTGCAGATACGCAGTATTTT.

Worth noting for this clone: Other nucleotide sequences in the sample specify the same CDR3. The chain recombines TRBV9 with TRBJ2-3; D is unresolved. CDR1 SGDLS and CDR2 YYNGEE come from the germline V gene. This CDR3 has 13 amino acids. The V end lost 2 bases, the J end lost 2 bases, and 6 bases lay between the germline ends. The CDR3 DNA reads TGTGCCAGCAGCGTGGGAATCACAGATACGCAGTATTTT. Translated, it gives CASSVGITDTQYF.

This clone has a single count. The genes are TRBV4-1 and TRBJ2-7, with D perhaps TRBD1 (6 bases). The CDR3 has 15 amino acids. Trimming took off 0 bases at V and 3 bases at J, with 12 bases between the two ends. Germline-derived CDR1 and CDR2 are MGHRA and YSYEKL. CDR3: CASSQEIQGFYEQYF. CDR3 nucleotides: TGCGCCAGCAGCCAAGAAATACAGGGCTTCTACGAGCAGTACTTC.

This chain links TRBV7-9 with TRBJ2-3, with D uncertain. Germline CDR1 is SEHNR and CDR2 is FQNEAQ (reference sequence). CDR3 length: 12 residues. V was trimmed by 5 bases and J by 8 bases, leaving 11 bases between them. The CDR3 region has the DNA TGTGCCAGCAGCCCCCCGATGGGTACGCAGTATTTT. Translation gives CASSPPMGTQYF.

The chain links TRBV5-1 to TRBJ1-3; TRBD1 might be the D (5 bases). The CDR3 extends over 15 amino acids. Trimming cost V 3 bases and J 0 bases, with 10 bases left between them. The germline V gene encodes CDR1 SGHRS and CDR2 YFSETQ. CDR3: CASSSGLSSGNTIYF. CDR3 DNA sequence: TGCGCCAGCAGCTCGGGACTGAGCTCTGGAAACACCATATATTTT.

This rearrangement joins TRBV18 to TRBJ2-2, with D possibly being TRBD1 (6 bases). Trimming removed 3 bases at V and 1 base at J, with 9 bases between. The germline gives CDR1 KGHSH, CDR2 LQKENI. The CDR3 is 15 residues long. In nucleotides, the CDR3 is TGTGCCAGCTCACCCGGGACATTGAACACCGGGGAGCTGTTTTTT. This codes for CASSPGTLNTGELFF.

The chain joins TRBV18 to TRBJ1-4; TRBD1 matches 10 bases. This CDR3 spans 15 amino acids. Trimming cost V 0 bases and J 8 bases; bases outside gene matches: 3. Looked up from germline, CDR1 is KGHSH and CDR2 is LQKENI. The CDR3 DNA sequence: TGTGCCAGCTCACCACCAGCGGACAGGGGGGAAAAACTGTTTTTT. Translating gives CASSPPADRGEKLFF.

The V and J genes are TRBV7-9 and TRBJ1-1; D not resolved. Trimming pared 4 bases from V and 1 base from J, leaving 4 bases between. Germline assignment: CDR1 SEHNR and CDR2 FQNEAQ (reference sequence). The CDR3 runs to 12 residues. CDR3 protein: CASSWGNTEAFF. As DNA, the CDR3 is TGTGCCAGCAGCTGGGGGAACACTGAAGCTTTCTTT.

This chain joins TRBV5-1 and TRBJ1-3; unclear D gene. V was trimmed by 0 bases and J by 4 bases, leaving 2 bases between them. The CDR3 length is 12 residues. Per germline, CDR1 SGHRS and CDR2 YFSETQ. The DNA for the CDR3 is TGCGCCAGCAGCTTGGAGGGAAACACCATATATTTT. Amino acids: CASSLEGNTIYF.

The chain is built from TRBV7-9 and TRBJ1-2; D gene ambiguous. The CDR3 has 14 residues. The V and J ends lost 5 bases and 4 bases respectively, with 14 bases between them. Germline CDR1 is SEHNR and CDR2 is FQNEAQ (reference sequence). CDR3 loop: CASSLRSGVYGYTF. The CDR3 DNA sequence: TGTGCCAGCAGCCTTAGGTCAGGAGTCTATGGCTACACCTTC.

This chain joins TRBV10-1 and TRBJ2-3; no definite D call. V gave up 4 bases and J gave up 11 bases, with 16 bases separating them. Germline V gene sequence: CDR1 WNHNN, CDR2 SYGVQD (reference sequence). The CDR3 covers 13 residues. The CDR3 DNA follows: TGCGCCAGCAGTGGCCCGTCGCCCGAGAGGCAGTATTTT. It specifies CASSGPSPERQYF.

The table lists this clone with a few counts. This sequence joins TRBV5-1 and TRBJ1-4, with D hard to call. Germline V CDR1 and CDR2: SGHRS, YFSETQ. This CDR3 has 16 amino acids. V was clipped by 2 bases and J by 0 bases, with 11 bases between them. This CDR3 reads CASSLEFTATNEKLFF. The CDR3 DNA follows: TGCGCCAGCAGCTTAGAGTTTACAGCAACTAATGAAAAACTGTTTTTT.

This CDR3 is CASSTGRGNTEAFF. As DNA, the CDR3 is TGTGCCAGTAGTACGGGACGGGGGAACACTGAAGCTTTCTTT. This sequence joins TRBV19 and TRBJ1-1; weak D call: TRBD1 (5 bases). CDR3 length: 14 residues. Trimming removed 4 bases from V and 1 base from J, with 10 bases in between. CDR1 and CDR2 (germline): LNHDA, SQIVND (reference sequence).

This chain connects TRBV13 to TRBJ2-1, with 10 bases that match TRBD1. CDR1 and CDR2 (germline): PRHDT, FYEKMQ (reference sequence). The V segment lost 5 bases and the J segment 2 bases; nucleotides outside the gene matches: 3. The CDR3 is 15 amino acids. CDR3 sequence reads: CASSKDRGAYNEQFF. DNA for the CDR3: TGTGCCAGCAGCAAGGACAGGGGGGCCTACAATGAGCAGTTCTTC. Full variable domain (rest looked up from reference TRBV13 and TRBJ2-1): AAGVIQSPRHLIKEKRETATLKCYPIPRHDTVYWYQQGPGQDPQFLISFYEKMQSDKGSIPDRFSAQQFSDYHSELNMSSLELGDSALYFCASSKDRGAYNEQFFGPGTRLTVL.

The chain uses TRBV19 and TRBJ1-5; D might be TRBD1 (6 bases). The CDR3 totals 16 residues. Trimming stripped 8 bases from V and 1 base from J, with 18 bases between. Germline V lookup: CDR1 LNHDA, CDR2 SQIVND (reference sequence). CDR3 in DNA: TGTGCCAGTCACCCGGGACAACATTTAAGCAATCAGCCCCAGCATTTT. This codes for CASHPGQHLSNQPQHF.

The J gene is TRBJ2-3, the V gene TRBV18; TRBD2 aligns across 9 bases. With 3 bases clipped from V and 0 bases from J, the junction kept 4 bases outside the gene matches. This CDR3 is 16 amino acids long. Germline CDR1 reads KGHSH; CDR2 reads LQKENI. Here the CDR3 reads CASSPRGRGSTDTQYF. The CDR3 nucleotides read TGTGCCAGCTCACCCCGCGGGAGGGGGAGCACAGATACGCAGTATTTT.

V is TRBV28 and J is TRBJ1-4; D uncertain. The CDR3 consists of 14 residues. The germline V gene has CDR1 MDHEN and CDR2 SYDVKM. V shed 5 bases and J shed 7 bases, with 14 bases lying between them. Here the CDR3 reads CASSRTGGSEKLFF. The CDR3 DNA follows: TGTGCCAGCAGTCGGACCGGTGGGAGTGAAAAACTGTTTTTT.

The chain combines TRBV2 with TRBJ1-4; D is possibly TRBD1 (6 bases). Germline V gives CDR1 SNHLY, CDR2 FYNNEI. V was clipped by 4 bases and J by 7 bases, with 13 bases between them. The CDR3 extends over 14 amino acids. In nucleotides, the CDR3 is TGTGCCAGCAGTGTAGGGGGGAGCCTTGAAAAACTGTTTTTT. The encoded protein is CASSVGGSLEKLFF.

The chain combines TRBV9 with TRBJ2-1, with 9 positions matching TRBD2. Trimming removed 3 bases from V and 6 bases from J; junction bases left unmatched: 10. Per germline, CDR1 SGDLS and CDR2 YYNGEE. This CDR3 comprises 16 residues. The DNA of the CDR3 is TGTGCCAGCAGCGACCAGGGACTAGCCTCCCGCAATGAGCAGTTCTTC. Amino acid sequence: CASSDQGLASRNEQFF.

The V call is TRBV6-5, the J call TRBJ2-7; possible D gene TRBD2, 5 bases. This CDR3 comprises 16 residues. The germline CDR1 and CDR2 sequences are MNHEY and SVGAGI. V lost 0 bases to trimming and J lost 0 bases, with 12 bases between them. The CDR3 sequence: CASSYSRTGSSYEQYF. CDR3 sequence (DNA): TGTGCCAGCAGTTACTCCAGGACGGGAAGCTCCTACGAGCAGTACTTC.